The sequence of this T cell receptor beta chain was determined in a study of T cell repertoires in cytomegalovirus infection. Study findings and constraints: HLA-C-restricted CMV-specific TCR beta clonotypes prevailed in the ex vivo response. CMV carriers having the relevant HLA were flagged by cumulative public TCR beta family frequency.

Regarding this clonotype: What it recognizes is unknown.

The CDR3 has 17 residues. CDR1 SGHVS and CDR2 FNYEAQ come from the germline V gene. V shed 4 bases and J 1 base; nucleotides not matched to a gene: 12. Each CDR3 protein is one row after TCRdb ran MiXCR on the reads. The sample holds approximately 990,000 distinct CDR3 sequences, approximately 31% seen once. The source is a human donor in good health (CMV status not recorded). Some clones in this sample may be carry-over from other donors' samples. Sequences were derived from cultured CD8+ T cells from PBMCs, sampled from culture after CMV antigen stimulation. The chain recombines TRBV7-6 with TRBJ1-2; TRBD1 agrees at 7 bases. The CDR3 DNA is TGTGCCAGCAGCTCCCCTTCCCGGGACAGTATTAACTATGGCTACACCTTC. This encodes CASSSPSRDSINYGYTF.